This T cell receptor beta chain was captured in a study of T cells in localized non-small cell lung cancer. Regarding the study as a whole: Heterogeneity stays possible, as sequencing covered only one tumor region. Blood T cell density predicted longer survival; adjacent-lung clonality, shorter. In adjacent lung, a median roughly 60 of the top 100 tumor clones were found. Uninvolved nearby lung showed the greatest T cell clonality, exceeding that found in tumor.

Profiled with immunoSEQ multiplex PCR; TCRdb holds only in-frame clones, not every one. The sample gives about 19,000 clones, over 80% of which show up once; roughly 4% is in the top ten. The CDR3 covers 16 residues. Germline assignment: CDR1 MNHNY and CDR2 SVGAGI (reference sequence). V lost 4 bases and J lost 1; bases outside the gene matches: 6. Comment on this clone: Its antigen is undetermined.

This chain connects TRBV6-6 to TRBJ2-1; 8 bases match TRBD1. The clonotype originates from a male donor aged 60 or older with stage I squamous cell lung carcinoma. Source: peripheral blood, taken before any cancer treatment. CDR3 in amino acids: CASSFPDRGSYNEQFF. As DNA, the CDR3 is TGTGCCAGCAGTTTTCCTGACAGGGGATCCTACAATGAGCAGTTCTTC.